The source of this TCR beta chain is a study of response to subunit inactivated influenza vaccine. The CDR3 consists of 15 residues. Trimming cost V 0 bases and J 4 bases; bases outside gene matches: 5. Germline loops: CDR1 LNHNV, CDR2 YYDKDF (reference sequence). TCRdb independently ran MiXCR on the RT-PCR reads; one entry per CDR3 protein. The profile shows 700,000 to 800,000 distinct CDR3 sequences, less than 20% of them singletons. The gene calls are TRBV15 and TRBJ2-7, with 8 bases identical to TRBD1. This sample comprised PBMCs from blood, obtained approximately 5 days after vaccination. This sequence was found in a man in his fifties or sixties who received an inactivated influenza vaccine. The CDR3 coding sequence is TGTGCCACCAGCAGAGAACGACAGGGGACTTACGAGCAGTACTTC. Translating it yields CATSRERQGTYEQYF. Filled out from reference TRBV15 and TRBJ2-7, the complete variable domain reads DAMVIQNPRYQVTQFGKPVTLSCSQTLNHNVMYWYQQKSSQAPKLLFHYYDKDFNNEADTPDNFQSRRPNTSFCFLDIRSPGLGDTAMYLCATSRERQGTYEQYFGPGTRLTVT.